These T cell receptor beta chains were read from a single sample in a study of T cells in localized non-small cell lung cancer. Sequencing used immunoSEQ multiplex PCR; TCRdb keeps in-frame clones, though not all of them. The data show roughly 38,000 clones, with 70% to 90% seen just once and more than 5.5% held by the top ten. The sample here was peripheral blood mononuclear cells, taken before any cancer treatment. The receptor set was obtained from a male donor aged 60 or older with stage II lung adenocarcinoma. Both conserved end residues are part of each CDR3. D genes are given only for firm matches. A row's size may be missing; if present it is once, few, many or a size class.

size,J,D,V,CDR3,DNA
.,TRBJ2-7,TRBD2,TRBV28,CASSSTGLAGYEQYF,TGTGCCAGCAGTTCTACGGGACTAGCGGGATACGAGCAGTACTTC
.,TRBJ2-1,TRBD1,TRBV7-8,CASSPRTGNEQFF,TGTGCCAGCAGCCCCCGGACAGGGAATGAGCAGTTCTTC
.,TRBJ1-1,.,TRBV7-9,CASSPIGGPVTEAFF,TGTGCCAGCAGCCCGATCGGGGGGCCAGTCACTGAAGCTTTCTTT
few,TRBJ1-4,.,TRBV19,CASKRSTNEKLFF,TGTGCCAGTAAGAGGAGTACTAATGAAAAACTGTTTTTT
few,TRBJ1-1,.,TRBV15,CATSRVIVRQGNVAFF,TGTGCCACCAGCAGAGTGATTGTTAGGCAGGGGAACGTGGCTTTCTTT
.,TRBJ2-1,.,TRBV7-9,CASRSGSYNEQFF,TGTGCCAGCAGAAGCGGCTCCTACAATGAGCAGTTCTTC
.,TRBJ2-1,.,TRBV27,CASRPPGLTNEQFF,TGTGCCAGCAGGCCCCCGGGACTCACAAATGAGCAGTTCTTC
.,TRBJ1-3,TRBD1,TRBV7-9,CASSLGQGNTIYF,TGTGCCAGCAGCTTGGGACAGGGGAACACCATATATTTT
.,TRBJ1-2,.,TRBV4-3,CASSQHPPYLSNAGYTF,TGCGCCAGCAGCCAACACCCCCCCTACCTATCGAACGCCGGCTACACCTTC
.,TRBJ2-1,TRBD2,TRBV5-8,CASSSGLVLNEQFF,TGTGCCAGCAGCTCGGGACTAGTTCTAAATGAGCAGTTCTTC
.,TRBJ2-7,.,TRBV2,CASGGGDGYEQYF,TGTGCCAGCGGGGGCGGGGACGGATACGAGCAGTACTTC
.,TRBJ1-5,TRBD1,TRBV6-5,CASRPGTEEDRPQHF,TGTGCCAGCCGGCCCGGGACAGAAGAGGACCGGCCCCAGCATTTT
.,TRBJ1-2,TRBD1,TRBV6-6,CASSPDRDGYGYTF,TGTGCCAGCAGTCCGGACAGGGATGGGTATGGCTACACCTTC
.,TRBJ1-5,.,TRBV10-3,CAIMDRPNQPQHF,TGTGCCATCATGGACAGACCCAATCAGCCCCAGCATTTT
.,TRBJ2-1,.,TRBV5-5,CASSLVLEQFF,TGTGCCAGCAGCTTGGTTCTTGAGCAGTTCTTC
once,TRBJ2-3,.,TRBV5-1,CASSLSDSTSTDTQYF,TGCGCCAGCAGCTTATCCGACTCTACTAGCACAGATACGCAGTATTTT
.,TRBJ1-1,TRBD1,TRBV6-1,CASSVEQGLEAFF,TGTGCCAGCAGTGTGGAACAGGGGCTAGAAGCTTTCTTT
few,TRBJ2-2,.,TRBV9,CASSSTREAGELFF,TGTGCCAGCAGCTCCACGAGGGAGGCCGGGGAGCTGTTTTTT
few,TRBJ2-7,TRBD2,TRBV5-4,CASSRYTSGYEQYF,TGTGCCAGCAGCCGTTATACTAGCGGCTACGAGCAGTACTTC
.,TRBJ1-1,.,TRBV6-5,CASTKGHSNTEAFF,TGTGCCAGCACCAAGGGACACTCGAACACTGAAGCTTTCTTT
.,TRBJ1-2,TRBD1,TRBV19,CASSPRDSLYGYTF,TGTGCCAGTAGTCCGAGGGACAGCCTCTATGGCTACACCTTC
.,TRBJ1-5,.,TRBV30,CAWSVRGGRQPQHF,TGTGCCTGGAGCGTACGAGGGGGTCGGCAGCCCCAGCATTTT
.,TRBJ2-1,.,TRBV29-1,CSATRGPGNEQFF,TGCAGCGCTACTAGGGGTCCGGGGAATGAGCAGTTCTTC
once,TRBJ2-5,.,TRBV29-1,CSVLRGTQETQYF,TGCAGCGTCCTCCGGGGGACTCAAGAGACCCAGTACTTC
.,TRBJ2-1,.,TRBV11-2,CASSARQATSNEQFF,TGTGCCAGCAGCGCTCGACAGGCGACCTCCAATGAGCAGTTCTTC
.,TRBJ2-2,.,TRBV5-6,CASSKTDHTGELFF,TGTGCCAGCAGCAAGACGGACCATACCGGGGAGCTGTTTTTT